This TCR beta chain derives from a study of chronic HIV infection and antiretroviral therapy. There are 13 residues in the CDR3. The germline V gene has CDR1 SGDLS and CDR2 YYNGEE. Trimming cost V 0 bases and J 2 bases, with 6 bases left between them. This clonotype showed up many times. TCRdb independently ran MiXCR on the 5' RACE reads; one entry per CDR3 protein. Of 30,000 to 35,000 distinct CDR3 sequences listed, under 9.5% are singletons. Sequenced: peripheral blood. The chain joins TRBV9 to TRBJ2-7; D is perhaps TRBD1 (6 bases). The sequence came from an adult who had HIV and had not received antiretroviral therapy, or was an uninfected healthy control (not recorded which). CDR3: CASSVGTAYEQYF. CDR3 in DNA: TGTGCCAGCAGCGTAGGGACAGCCTACGAGCAGTACTTC.